Listed here are 27 T cell receptor beta chains from one sample, sequenced in a study of blood T cells in healthy people across ages. Then a second PCR, running about 6 to 11 cycles, was carried out with a sample-barcoded 5' primer and a J-beta primer mix. TCRdb re-called the 5' RACE reads through MiXCR, storing one row per CDR3 protein. The profile shows 800,000 to 950,000 distinct CDR3 sequences, around 36% of them singletons. Input material: blood. The source of these receptors is a man in his late teens or twenties in good health.

This clonotype was seen repeatedly, ten times or more. The chain joins TRBV5-1 to TRBJ1-5; tentatively, D is TRBD1 (5 bases). Trimming stripped 4 bases from V and 0 bases from J, with 11 bases between. There are 15 residues in the CDR3. Germline loops: CDR1 SGHRS, CDR2 YFSETQ. The CDR3 region has the DNA TGCGCCAGCAGCCCCACAGGCGTTAGCAATCAGCCCCAGCATTTT. Translation: CASSPTGVSNQPQHF.

This chain links TRBV25-1 with TRBJ1-2; 7 bases line up with TRBD1. V gave up 6 bases and J gave up 8 bases; unmatched junction bases: 9. CDR1 and CDR2 from the germline V gene are MGHDK and SYGVNS. This CDR3 region has 13 residues. CDR3 nucleotides: TGTGCCAGCAGACAGGGGCTCATGGCAGGCTACACCTTC. Translated, it gives CASRQGLMAGYTF.

This chain links TRBV12-3 or TRBV12-4 with TRBJ2-6; D possibly uses TRBD1 or TRBD2 (5 bases each). With 4 bases removed from V and 2 bases from J, the gap between germline ends came to 12 bases. The CDR3 totals 16 residues. The CDR3 region is CASSSEVGAGANVLTF. In DNA, the CDR3 is TGTGCCAGCAGTTCCGAGGTGGGGGCTGGGGCCAACGTCCTGACTTTC.

In this sample, this clonotype turned up many times. This chain joins TRBV9 and TRBJ2-7, with D maybe TRBD2 (6 bases). This CDR3 contains 14 residues. Trimming shortened V by 3 bases and J by 7 bases, and 17 bases separated the two germline ends. CDR1 is SGDLS, CDR2 YYNGEE, per germline. The CDR3 here is CASSDAAGGYEQYF. The DNA of the CDR3 is TGTGCCAGCAGCGATGCCGCCGGGGGATATGAGCAGTACTTC. The full variable domain, completed using reference TRBV9 and TRBJ2-7, is DSGVTQTPKHLITATGQRVTLRCSPRSGDLSVYWYQQSLDQGLQFLIQYYNGEERAKGNILERFSAQQFPDLHSELNLSSLELGDSALYFCASSDAAGGYEQYFGPGTRLTVT.

This clonotype was observed a handful of times. The chain recombines TRBV5-5 with TRBJ1-2, with D maybe TRBD1 (5 bases). V was trimmed by 7 bases and J by 5 bases, leaving 15 bases between them. This CDR3 comprises 13 residues. Germline V gives CDR1 SGHKS, CDR2 YYEKEE (reference sequence). CDR3 in DNA: TGTGCCAGCGGCACCGGGACGGGGTATGGCTACACCTTC. Amino acids: CASGTGTGYGYTF.

For this clonotype: This may come from a read error, since a much larger clone is one base off. The V and J genes are TRBV2 and TRBJ1-1; the D gene is possibly TRBD1 (6 bases). V lost 6 bases to trimming and J lost 5 bases, with 7 bases between them. The CDR3 has 11 residues. Germline V CDR1 and CDR2: SNHLY, FYNNEI. The CDR3 bases are TGTGCCAGCAGGCAGGGGACTGAAGCTTTCTTT. It translates to CASRQGTEAFF.

V gene TRBV28 combines with J gene TRBJ1-4; possibly TRBD1 for D (5 bases). With 5 bases removed from V and 5 bases from J, the gap between germline ends came to 15 bases. CDR1 is MDHEN, CDR2 SYDVKM, per germline. The CDR3 totals 15 residues. CDR3 sequence (DNA): TGTGCCAGCAGTCCCCTAGACAGAGCCAATGAAAAACTGTTTTTT. It yields the protein CASSPLDRANEKLFF.

The chain couples TRBV24-1 to TRBJ1-1; 7 nucleotides line up with TRBD1. The CDR3 has 15 residues. Germline lookup yields CDR1 KGHDR and CDR2 SFDVKD. Trimming at V came to 2 bases and at J to 2 bases, leaving 4 bases not matched to a gene. The CDR3 DNA reads TGTGCCACCAGTGATTCGGGACAGCTAAACACTGAAGCTTTCTTT. Protein sequence: CATSDSGQLNTEAFF.

This chain links TRBV29-1 with TRBJ2-7; 7 nucleotides agree with TRBD1. The J call may be in error: the DNA end matches TRBJ2-4 better. Germline assignment: CDR1 SQVTM and CDR2 ANQGSEA. The CDR3 runs 12 residues. The DNA for the CDR3 is TGCAGCGCCCGACAGGGCGAGAACATTCAGTACTTC. Amino acid sequence: CSARQGENIQYF.

The chain combines TRBV7-9 with TRBJ2-7, with 9 bases lining up with TRBD1. The CDR3 length is 17 residues. V shed 5 bases and J 2 bases; nucleotides not matched to a gene: 13. Germline lookup yields CDR1 SEHNR and CDR2 FQNEAQ (reference sequence). The CDR3 is CASSLGWTGVLAYEQYF. The CDR3 coding sequence is TGTGCCAGCAGCCTTGGTTGGACAGGGGTTCTGGCCTACGAGCAGTACTTC.

This clonotype was counted only a few times. The chain is built from TRBV7-2 and TRBJ2-5; no definite D call. Between the trimmed V and J ends, which lost 1 base and 3 bases, there was a span of 6 bases. In germline, CDR1 is SGHTA, CDR2 FQGNSA. This CDR3 comprises 13 residues. CDR3 residues: CASSLVPEETQYF. DNA of the CDR3: TGTGCCAGCAGCTTAGTACCTGAAGAGACCCAGTACTTC.

This chain connects TRBV4-1 to TRBJ2-4; TRBD1 aligns across 7 bases. The CDR3 length is 15 residues. With V trimmed by 2 bases and J by 7 bases, 8 bases remained unmatched. The germline CDR1 and CDR2 sequences are MGHRA and YSYEKL. CDR3 loop: CASSQTGAILNIQYF. CDR3 bases: TGCGCCAGCAGCCAAACAGGGGCCATTCTCAACATTCAGTACTTC.

The V call is TRBV20-1, the J call TRBJ2-3; 10 bases are a match to TRBD2. CDR1 is DFQATT and CDR2 is SNEGSKA in the germline V gene (reference sequence). This CDR3 has 15 residues. V gave up 4 bases and J gave up 1 base; unmatched junction bases: 5. The DNA of the CDR3 is TGCAGTGCTAAGGCTAGCGGGGGACGCACAGATACGCAGTATTTT. Its protein product is CSAKASGGRTDTQYF.

This clonotype was found a few times. This sequence joins TRBV20-1 and TRBJ2-3; no definite D call. From germline, CDR1 is DFQATT and CDR2 SNEGSKA (reference sequence). The V and J ends lost 7 bases and 3 bases respectively, with 14 bases between them. This CDR3 comprises 13 residues. The CDR3 loop reads CSVSPARTDTQYF. CDR3 bases: TGCAGTGTCAGCCCCGCGAGGACAGATACGCAGTATTTT.

A few counts support this clonotype. The rearrangement joins TRBV12-3 or TRBV12-4 to TRBJ1-2, with a possible D match to TRBD1 (6 bases). V was cut by 6 bases and J by 8 bases, with 19 bases left in between. The CDR3 totals 14 residues. DNA for the CDR3: TGTGCCAGCAGGATCCATTGGGGGCGCGAGGGCTACACCTTC. Translated: CASRIHWGREGYTF.

This clonotype was seen only a few times. The chain recombines TRBV12-5 with TRBJ2-1; TRBD2 might be the D (5 bases). Germline assignment: CDR1 LGHNT and CDR2 FRNRAP. Trimming stripped 3 bases from V and 0 bases from J, with 12 bases between. CDR3 length: 16 residues. As DNA, the CDR3 is TGTGCTAGTGGTTTCTTCGGACTCCTCTCCTACAATGAGCAGTTCTTC. Its protein is CASGFFGLLSYNEQFF. Complete variable domain (other parts from reference TRBV12-5 and TRBJ2-1): DARVTQTPRHKVTEMGQEVTMRCQPILGHNTVFWYRQTMMQGLELLAYFRNRAPLDDSGMPKDRFSAEMPDATLATLKIQPSEPRDSAVYFCASGFFGLLSYNEQFFGPGTRLTVL.

V and J are TRBV7-9 and TRBJ2-5; TRBD2 agrees at 7 bases. Germline assignment: CDR1 SEHNR and CDR2 FQNEAQ (reference sequence). V lost 4 bases and J lost 11; bases outside the gene matches: 16. CDR3 length: 15 amino acids. In nucleotides, the CDR3 is TGTGCCAGCAGCTCACGGGAGACTAGCCTTTCAGAGCAGTACTTC. Its protein product is CASSSRETSLSEQYF. Looking up the rest from reference TRBV7-9 and TRBJ2-5 gives the full variable domain: DTGVSQNPRHKITKRGQNVTFRCDPISEHNRLYWYRQTLGQGPEFLTYFQNEAQLEKSRLLSDRFSAERPKGSFSTLEIQRTEQGDSAMYLCASSSRETSLSEQYFGPGTRLLVL.

V and J are TRBV7-9 and TRBJ2-5, with a weak D call TRBD1 (6 bases). This CDR3 spans 14 amino acids. Germline V gives CDR1 SEHNR, CDR2 FQNEAQ (reference sequence). The V end was cut by 4 bases, the J end by 1 base, with 10 bases between. Here the CDR3 reads CASSWTAIQETQYF. Here the CDR3 DNA reads TGTGCCAGCAGCTGGACAGCCATCCAAGAGACCCAGTACTTC.

V gene TRBV11-3 combines with J gene TRBJ2-2; D gene unclear. V lost 2 bases and J 8 bases, leaving 9 bases between the germline ends. This CDR3 has 13 amino acids. Germline V gene lookup returns CDR1 SGHNT and CDR2 YENEEA. CDR3 region: CASSLSVRGELFF. CDR3 in DNA: TGTGCCAGCAGCTTATCAGTGAGGGGGGAGCTGTTTTTT.

This chain's CDR3 is CATSSGTRETQYF. The CDR3 nucleotides are TGTGCCACCAGCAGCGGGACAAGGGAGACCCAGTACTTC. This chain links TRBV15 with TRBJ2-7, with a possible D match to TRBD1 (6 bases). The DNA end favors TRBJ2-5, so the J call may be wrong. CDR3 size: 13 residues. Germline V lookup: CDR1 LNHNV, CDR2 YYDKDF (reference sequence).

The V call is TRBV4-1, the J call TRBJ2-2; no clear D gene. The V end lost 0 bases, the J end lost 4 bases, and 21 bases lay between the germline ends. The CDR3 contains 19 residues. Germline values: CDR1 MGHRA, CDR2 YSYEKL. CDR3 DNA: TGCGCCAGCAGCCAAGATCCCGGCTCCCCGCAACGACGCACCGGGGAGCTGTTTTTT. Translation: CASSQDPGSPQRRTGELFF.

The rearrangement uses TRBV7-2 and TRBJ2-1; TRBD2 matches 12 bases. The CDR3 sequence is 14 residues long. The trim removed 5 bases at V and 9 bases at J, leaving 5 bases unmatched. Germline CDR1 reads SGHTA; CDR2 reads FQGNSA. The chain's CDR3 is CASSATSGGGEQFF. The CDR3 coding sequence is TGTGCCAGCAGCGCGACTAGCGGGGGAGGTGAGCAGTTCTTC.

This chain links TRBV10-3 with TRBJ2-3; D is possibly TRBD1 (6 bases). Germline V gene lookup returns CDR1 ENHRY and CDR2 SYGVKD. The length of the CDR3 is 14 residues. V was pared by 4 bases and J by 5 bases, with 13 bases between. The CDR3, as DNA: TGTGCCATCAGTGGGAGCCTAGGGGGAGATACGCAGTATTTT. The encoded protein is CAISGSLGGDTQYF.

The rearrangement uses TRBV12-3 or TRBV12-4 and TRBJ2-5; D unclear. Trimming left V 9 bases short and J 5 bases short, with 13 bases between. The CDR3 is 12 amino acids. The CDR3 protein is CASRMVGETQYF. The CDR3 DNA reads as TGTGCCAGTAGGATGGTTGGGGAGACCCAGTACTTC.

The chain uses TRBV27 and TRBJ1-5; D is ambiguous. CDR3 length: 14 amino acids. Between the trimmed V and J ends, which lost 6 bases and 3 bases, there was a span of 12 bases. Germline V gene sequence: CDR1 MNHEY, CDR2 SMNVEV (reference sequence). CDR3 in amino acids: CASRRRQDNQPQHF. CDR3 in DNA: TGTGCCAGCAGACGAAGACAAGACAATCAGCCCCAGCATTTT.

About this clonotype itself: The junction departs from germline at one end; a sequencing error may be responsible. The chain carries TRBV7-2 and TRBJ1-2; D uncertain. Germline V CDR1 and CDR2: SGHTA, FQGNSA. CDR3 size: 14 residues. The CDR3 bases are TGTGCCAGCAGCCGCCGCCAGACTAACTATGGCCACACCTTC. This sequence encodes CASSRRQTNYGHTF.

Only a few counts were recorded for this clonotype. The chain couples TRBV20-1 to TRBJ1-2, with 9 bases matching TRBD1. Per the germline V gene, CDR1 is DFQATT and CDR2 is SNEGSKA (reference sequence). This CDR3 spans 13 amino acids. The junction had 7 bases not matched to a gene; V was cut back by 5 bases and J by 6 bases. The CDR3 sequence: CSAGPGQGDGYTF. The DNA of the CDR3 is TGCAGTGCTGGCCCGGGACAGGGCGATGGCTACACCTTC.